The clone carrying this TCR beta chain was counted at least ten times. This record comes from a study of T cells in Graves' hyperthyroidism and ophthalmopathy. Whole-study context: It was at initial diagnosis, before any treatment, that peripheral blood was collected.

CDR1 is ENHRY, CDR2 SYGVKD, per germline. The CDR3 contains 14 residues. Trimming cost V 3 bases and J 7 bases; bases outside gene matches: 5. The CDR3 regions of TCR beta were amplified from RNA transcripts. A set of HTBI primers served as the primers for a first-round RT-PCR of the TCR CDR3. TCRdb processed the multiplex PCR reads anew with MiXCR; each CDR3 protein has one entry. In the table there are some 600,000 distinct CDR3 sequences, about 14% of which are singletons. Patients were excluded for uncontrolled infection, other autoimmune disease, pregnancy or lactation. The V call is TRBV10-3, the J call TRBJ2-1; 8 bases line up with TRBD2. The clonotype originates from a woman in her 30s with Graves' hyperthyroidism that later progressed to Graves' ophthalmopathy. The specimen sequenced was blood. CDR3 amino acids: CAISDQRENNEQFF. The CDR3 DNA follows: TGTGCCATCAGTGACCAGCGGGAGAATAATGAGCAGTTCTTC.